This is a list of T cell receptor beta chains from one sample in a study of blood T cells in healthy people across ages. TCRdb passed the 5' RACE reads through MiXCR, listing each CDR3 protein once. Seen here are about 2 million distinct CDR3 sequences, around 48% observed once, and the top ten hold approximately 2.1%. The sequenced sample was blood. The receptors were gathered from a woman in her forties in good health. The CDR3 runs from the conserved cysteine through the conserved F or W. The D gene is left open where the match is weak.

TRBV19,TRBD2,CASARGDQETQYF
TRBV20-1,.,CSARGLGEQFF
TRBV20-1,.,CSAPPPTGFKNIQYF
TRBV4-1,TRBD2,CASSQVGTSGVLDTQYF
TRBV27,.,CASKVLSGAANGYTF
TRBV20-1,TRBD2,CSAVGAGGTDTQYF
TRBV28,.,CASKVGPYEQYF
TRBV18,.,CASSRGQPGEDTQYF
TRBV11-1,TRBD1,CASRFRQGAPGANVLTF
TRBV6-6,TRBD2,CASMTGGLYEQYF
TRBV27,TRBD2,CASSLWRTSGSSSTDTQYF
TRBV6-2/TRBV6-3,.,CASSYRQNNQPQHF
TRBV6-6,TRBD1,CASSHLGQGAYEQYF
TRBV28,.,CASRHQLDTGHEQYF
TRBV20-1,TRBD1,CSASTGVGYTF
TRBV25-1,.,CASSGPGRSNYEQYF
TRBV29-1,.,CSVEPTGVNTDTQYF
TRBV29-1,.,CSFEGLSNTEAFF
TRBV4-3,TRBD1,CASSQDTGAGETQYF
TRBV7-6,TRBD1,CASSLEGRDRVASKQYF
TRBV2,.,CASSEKGGQQYF
TRBV5-1,.,CASSLHSTGTSYEQYF
TRBV12-3/TRBV12-4,TRBD1,CASSGQGAVGNEQFF
TRBV12-3/TRBV12-4,.,CASSSRLYGYTF
TRBV15,.,CATSRAEGNYGYTF
TRBV29-1,.,CSVGKTGVPEGTQYF
TRBV20-1,TRBD2,CSAIPGTSGATDTQYF